The 23 T cell receptor beta chains reported below all come from one sample, sequenced in a study of T cell responses to AZD1222 COVID-19 vaccine. Clones were read by immunoSEQ multiplex PCR, and TCRdb kept only the in-frame ones, dropping some. The table includes some 73,000 clones, roughly nine tenths detected once. The specimen comprised peripheral blood, sampled 28 days after the second AZD1222 dose. The source is an adult who received the AZD1222 COVID-19 vaccine.

The chain employs TRBV6-5 and TRBJ1-2, with 9 bases lining up with TRBD1. CDR3 length: 14 residues. Trimming removed 5 bases from V and 2 bases from J; junction bases left unmatched: 3. CDR1 is MNHEY, CDR2 SVGAGI, per germline. CDR3 sequence (DNA): TGTGCCAGCAGTACAGGGGGCGTAAACTATGGCTACACCTTC. This sequence encodes CASSTGGVNYGYTF.

The gene calls are TRBV3-1 (or the pseudogene TRBV3-2) and TRBJ2-4, with a possible D match to TRBD2 (6 bases). In germline, CDR1 is LGHDT, CDR2 YNNKEL (reference sequence). The CDR3 consists of 14 residues. V was trimmed by 1 base and J by 16 bases, leaving 20 bases between them. The CDR3 nucleotides are TGTGCCAGCAGCCAAGGGGGGGAGGCAGGGTGGAATTACTTC. Its translation is CASSQGGEAGWNYF.

This chain uses TRBV12-3 or TRBV12-4 with TRBJ2-3; D gene unclear. There are 13 residues in the CDR3. The V gene lost 6 bases and the J gene lost 5 bases, with 12 bases spanning the gap. The CDR3 nucleotides read TGTGCCAGCAGACCCATCTCAGGAGATACGCAGTATTTT. Encoded protein: CASRPISGDTQYF.

J is TRBJ2-1 and V is TRBV10-1; TRBD1 is a possible D gene (6 bases). The CDR3 spans 12 residues. Trimming left V 11 bases short and J 6 bases short, with 14 bases between. CDR1 WNHNN and CDR2 SYGVQD come from the germline V gene (reference sequence). CDR3 protein: CAHKGEFNEQFF. Here the CDR3 DNA reads TGCGCCCACAAGGGGGAGTTCAATGAGCAGTTCTTC.

The J gene is TRBJ2-7, the V gene TRBV29-1; weak D call: TRBD1 (6 bases). The V and J ends lost 7 bases and 2 bases respectively, with 15 bases between them. Germline V gene lookup returns CDR1 SQVTM and CDR2 ANQGSEA. The CDR3 is 13 amino acids. CDR3 amino acids: CSATGYRTYEQYF. DNA of the CDR3: TGCAGCGCTACAGGGTACAGGACCTACGAGCAGTACTTC.

The rearrangement joins TRBV20-1 to TRBJ2-7; possibly TRBD1 or TRBD2 for D (5 bases each). CDR1 is DFQATT and CDR2 is SNEGSKA in the germline V gene (reference sequence). The CDR3 extends over 11 amino acids. Trimming removed 5 bases at V and 3 bases at J, with 8 bases between. CDR3 amino acids: CSALGDYEQYV. For the CDR3, the DNA is TGCAGTGCTTTGGGGGACTACGAGCAGTACGTC.

This clone has just one count. This rearrangement joins TRBV4-1 to TRBJ2-1; a weak D match, TRBD1 (5 bases). Germline CDR1 reads MGHRA; CDR2 reads YSYEKL. CDR3 length: 14 residues. Trimming pared 0 bases from V and 4 bases from J, leaving 7 bases between. The CDR3 is CASSQDQGYNEQFF. CDR3 in DNA: TGCGCCAGCAGCCAAGATCAGGGATACAATGAGCAGTTCTTC.

The chain combines TRBV12-5 with TRBJ1-1, with a possible D match to TRBD1 (6 bases). This CDR3 comprises 16 residues. Germline-derived CDR1 and CDR2 are LGHNT and FRNRAP. V was cut by 5 bases and J by 0 bases, with 16 bases left in between. The CDR3 loop reads CASGPGQLPMNTEAFF. Here the CDR3 DNA reads TGTGCTAGTGGTCCCGGACAGTTACCCATGAACACTGAAGCTTTCTTT.

V usage is TRBV11-2 and J usage is TRBJ2-7, with a weak D call TRBD1 (8 bases). The germline CDR1 and CDR2 sequences are SGHAT and FQNNGV. The V end lost 5 bases, the J end lost 0 bases, and 17 bases lay between the germline ends. This CDR3 contains 16 residues. The CDR3 region is CASSPRAGQVSYEQYF. The CDR3 nucleotides are TGTGCCAGCAGCCCTCGAGCGGGACAGGTCTCCTACGAGCAGTACTTC. Full variable domain (rest looked up from reference TRBV11-2 and TRBJ2-7): EAGVAQSPRYKIIEKRQSVAFWCNPISGHATLYWYQQILGQGPKLLIQFQNNGVVDDSQLPKDRFSAERLKGVDSTLKIQPAKLEDSAVYLCASSPRAGQVSYEQYFGPGTRLTVT.

The CDR3 reads CASSLATYGYTF. CDR3 DNA: TGTGCCAGCAGCCTCGCCACCTACGGCTACACCTTC. The chain combines TRBV3-1 (or the pseudogene TRBV3-2) with TRBJ1-2; the D is unclear. This CDR3 spans 12 amino acids. With 4 bases removed from V and 8 bases from J, the gap between germline ends came to 11 bases. CDR1 is LGHDT, CDR2 YNNKEL, per germline (reference sequence).

The genes are TRBV5-1 and TRBJ1-4; TRBD1 aligns across 7 bases. V shed 4 bases, J shed 3 bases, and the junction held 6 bases outside the gene matches. Germline V gene data show CDR1 as SGHRS and CDR2 as YFSETQ. CDR3 length: 15 amino acids. CDR3 sequence: CASSPGTAPNEKLFF. In DNA form, the CDR3 reads TGCGCCAGCAGCCCCGGGACAGCCCCTAATGAAAAACTGTTTTTT.

This chain joins TRBV3-1 (or the pseudogene TRBV3-2) and TRBJ1-2; 7 nucleotides line up with TRBD1. Unmatched junction bases numbered 12, after V lost 3 bases and J lost 8 bases. CDR1 and CDR2 from the germline V gene are LGHDT and YNNKEL (reference sequence). The CDR3 is 15 amino acids. As DNA, the CDR3 is TGTGCCAGCAGCCATTTTCTACAGGGGAGGGACGGCTACACCTTC. Translating it yields CASSHFLQGRDGYTF.

This clone was found once. DNA for the CDR3: TGTGCCAGCAGTTACTCGTTCAGGGGCCAGAGCTCCTATAATTCACCCCTCCACTTT. Its protein product is CASSYSFRGQSSYNSPLHF. The chain is built from TRBV6-2 or TRBV6-3 and TRBJ1-6; TRBD1 is a possible D gene (6 bases). Trimming shortened V by 0 bases and J by 0 bases, and 15 bases separated the two germline ends. CDR1 is MNHEY, CDR2 SVGEGT, per germline. The CDR3 consists of 19 residues.

CDR3 protein: CASSWGAGELFF. In DNA, the CDR3 is TGTGCCAGCAGCTGGGGAGCGGGGGAGCTGTTTTTT. This chain links TRBV11-3 with TRBJ2-2; D is perhaps TRBD2 (5 bases). This CDR3 is built from 12 residues. V was cut by 4 bases and J by 8 bases, with 8 bases left in between. Germline assignment: CDR1 SGHNT and CDR2 YENEEA.

The V call is TRBV9, the J call TRBJ1-6; D not certain. Between the trimmed V and J ends, which lost 3 bases and 0 bases, there was a span of 16 bases. This CDR3 comprises 18 residues. Germline V gene lookup returns CDR1 SGDLS and CDR2 YYNGEE. The CDR3 DNA is TGTGCCAGCAGCGCCGACGTCGGCAAACTCTCCTATAATTCACCCCTCCACTTT. It specifies CASSADVGKLSYNSPLHF.

The V call is TRBV4-1, the J call TRBJ1-4; tentative D call: TRBD1 (6 bases). The CDR3 contains 15 residues. The V end was cut by 4 bases, the J end by 7 bases, with 16 bases between. Germline values: CDR1 MGHRA, CDR2 YSYEKL. CDR3 amino acids: CASSRILQGGEKLFF. As DNA, the CDR3 is TGCGCCAGCAGCCGGATACTACAGGGTGGTGAAAAACTGTTTTTT.

DNA of the CDR3: TGTGCCAGCAGCTCAGGGGGTAACACCGGGGAGCTGTTTTTT. It encodes CASSSGGNTGELFF. The gene calls are TRBV7-6 and TRBJ2-2, with 7 positions matching TRBD1. This CDR3 contains 14 residues. J lost 2 bases, V lost 4 bases, and 1 base had no gene match. The V gene's germline CDR1 is SGHVS and CDR2 FNYEAQ.

This chain connects TRBV11-3 to TRBJ2-1; D may correspond to TRBD1 or TRBD2 (5 bases each). V was cut by 5 bases and J by 8 bases, with 7 bases left in between. The CDR3 consists of 11 residues. Germline V CDR1 and CDR2: SGHNT, YENEEA. The CDR3 region is CASSVGHEQFF. The CDR3 DNA follows: TGTGCCAGCAGCGTGGGACATGAGCAGTTCTTC. Variable domain in full (rest from reference TRBV11-3 and TRBJ2-1): EAGVVQSPRYKIIEKKQPVAFWCNPISGHNTLYWYLQNLGQGPELLIRYENEEAVDDSQLPKDRFSAERLKGVDSTLKIQPAELGDSAVYLCASSVGHEQFFGPGTRLTVL.

J is TRBJ1-1 and V is TRBV6-5; D not resolved. V was cut by 7 bases and J by 3 bases, with 12 bases left in between. Germline V lookup: CDR1 MNHEY, CDR2 SVGAGI. The CDR3 is 13 residues long. This chain's CDR3 is CASTPGGYTEAFF. The CDR3 coding sequence is TGTGCCAGCACCCCCGGAGGGTACACTGAAGCTTTCTTT.

This clone was found once. This rearrangement joins TRBV19 to TRBJ1-6; TRBD1 might be the D (6 bases). From germline, CDR1 is LNHDA and CDR2 SQIVND (reference sequence). This CDR3 region has 15 residues. Trimming took off 7 bases at V and 5 bases at J, with 15 bases between the two ends. Here the CDR3 reads CASTPDSLNNSPLHF. The CDR3 DNA sequence: TGTGCCAGTACCCCGGACAGCCTAAATAATTCACCCCTCCACTTT.

This clone occurred once. The rearrangement links TRBV27 to TRBJ1-4; D gene uncertain. CDR3 size: 13 residues. The V and J ends lost 2 bases and 9 bases respectively, with 10 bases between them. CDR1 MNHEY and CDR2 SMNVEV come from the germline V gene (reference sequence). CDR3 protein: CASSLRDGKKLFF. DNA of the CDR3: TGTGCCAGCAGTTTACGTGACGGTAAAAAACTGTTTTTT.

The chain links TRBV28 to TRBJ1-4; 11 nucleotides match TRBD1. The CDR3 consists of 16 residues. V lost 0 bases, J lost 8 bases, and 5 bases stayed unmatched. Germline V gene lookup returns CDR1 MDHEN and CDR2 SYDVKM. The CDR3 DNA reads as TGTGCCAGCAGTTTATGGGGGGGACAGGGGGACGAAAAACTGTTTTTT. Residues: CASSLWGGQGDEKLFF.

The chain couples TRBV9 to TRBJ1-6; 8 nucleotides agree with TRBD1. V lost 1 base and J lost 7; bases outside the gene matches: 4. This CDR3 has 15 amino acids. CDR1 and CDR2 from the germline V gene are SGDLS and YYNGEE. The CDR3 nucleotides are TGTGCCAGCAGCGTATTGTCAGGGGGCAATTCACCCCTCCACTTT. As protein: CASSVLSGGNSPLHF. Complete variable domain (other parts from reference TRBV9 and TRBJ1-6): DSGVTQTPKHLITATGQRVTLRCSPRSGDLSVYWYQQSLDQGLQFLIQYYNGEERAKGNILERFSAQQFPDLHSELNLSSLELGDSALYFCASSVLSGGNSPLHFGNGTRLTVT.